The 11 T cell receptor beta chains below were found in one sample sequenced in a study of blood T cell repertoires in COVID-19 (dated by TCRdb to the early 2020s). Receptor libraries were prepared by the immunoSEQ multiplex PCR assay. TCRdb retrieved this table from immuneACCESS and kept in-frame rearrangements only. Not all clones are present; in checked studies, unresolved V genes account for under half, and no reason is known for the remainder. Present in this sample are about 300,000 clones, roughly 90% of which were seen just once. Clones ranked in the top ten supply 2.5% to 3.5% of the sample. The material sequenced was PBMCs or T cells enriched from blood (not recorded which). These receptors originate from a woman between 50 and 59 years old who had been exposed to COVID-19.

The chain carries TRBV29-1 and TRBJ2-7, with 15 nucleotides matching TRBD2. Trimming at V came to 6 bases and at J to 6 bases, leaving 6 bases not matched to a gene. Germline V lookup: CDR1 SQVTM, CDR2 ANQGSEA. The CDR3 has 14 amino acids. CDR3 residues: CSVGLAGGISEQYF. As DNA, the CDR3 is TGCAGCGTAGGACTAGCGGGGGGGATCAGCGAGCAGTACTTC.

The chain combines TRBV5-1 with TRBJ2-7; 7 bases are a match to TRBD1. This CDR3 is built from 14 residues. CDR1 SGHRS and CDR2 YFSETQ come from the germline V gene. Unmatched junction bases numbered 12, after V lost 0 bases and J lost 12 bases. CDR3 DNA sequence: TGCGCCAGCAGCTTGGAAGGGAATCGACAGGGTACGTACTTC. This sequence encodes CASSLEGNRQGTYF.

This sequence joins TRBV5-5 and TRBJ1-4; tentatively, D is TRBD1 (6 bases). The CDR3 runs to 18 residues. Germline lookup yields CDR1 SGHKS and CDR2 YYEKEE (reference sequence). V gave up 1 base and J gave up 5 bases, with 21 bases separating them. DNA of the CDR3: TGTGCCAGCAGCTTGCCCTGGACAGATGGAGAGTCGAATGAAAAACTGTTTTTT. It specifies CASSLPWTDGESNEKLFF.

The DNA for the CDR3 is TGTGCCAGCTCACCATCCCAGGCCACTCATTCACCCCTCCACTTT. Its translation is CASSPSQATHSPLHF. The chain has TRBV18 and TRBJ1-6; D gene unclear. Deletions cut 2 bases from V and 8 bases from J, with 13 bases between. The germline CDR1 and CDR2 sequences are KGHSH and LQKENI. The CDR3 is 15 residues long.

This clone was detected once. This chain uses TRBV5-4 with TRBJ2-7, with 8 bases lining up with TRBD1. J gave up 2 bases and V 4 bases, and 11 bases lay outside the gene matches. The germline V gene has CDR1 SGHNT and CDR2 YYREEE (reference sequence). This CDR3 has 16 amino acids. CDR3 protein: CASSPGARDRTYEQYF. CDR3 DNA sequence: TGTGCCAGCAGCCCGGGGGCCCGGGACAGGACCTACGAGCAGTACTTC.

V usage is TRBV19 and J usage is TRBJ2-2; 8 positions match TRBD1. V was clipped by 4 bases and J by 2 bases; unmatched bases: 9. Germline values: CDR1 LNHDA, CDR2 SQIVND (reference sequence). This CDR3 spans 17 amino acids. The CDR3 nucleotides are TGTGCCAGTAGTAGACCCCAGGGGGCGTCAAACACCGGGGAGCTGTTTTTT. It is translated as CASSRPQGASNTGELFF.

This chain connects TRBV2 to TRBJ1-1; D remains unclear. Germline assignment: CDR1 SNHLY and CDR2 FYNNEI. This CDR3 is 14 amino acids long. The V end lost 6 bases, the J end lost 3 bases, and 14 bases lay between the germline ends. CDR3 sequence reads: CASRKRGSDTEAFF. CDR3 bases: TGTGCCAGCAGGAAGCGGGGTTCCGACACTGAAGCTTTCTTT.

V usage is TRBV10-3 and J usage is TRBJ1-5; D is possibly TRBD1 (6 bases). V dropped 2 bases and J dropped 7 bases, with 15 bases sitting between them. Germline assignment: CDR1 ENHRY and CDR2 SYGVKD. The CDR3 has 15 amino acids. The CDR3: CAISENRAEFQPQHF. CDR3 coding DNA: TGTGCCATCAGTGAGAACAGGGCCGAATTCCAGCCCCAGCATTTT.

The chain uses TRBV11-2 and TRBJ1-2; no clear D. Trimming took 2 bases from V and 3 from J, leaving 10 bases between them. The CDR3 length is 14 residues. CDR1 and CDR2 from the germline V gene are SGHAT and FQNNGV. CDR3 residues: CASSLRGLDYGYTF. DNA for the CDR3: TGTGCCAGCAGCTTACGAGGACTCGACTATGGCTACACCTTC.

The chain uses TRBV12-3 or TRBV12-4 and TRBJ1-2; D is perhaps TRBD1 (5 bases). The CDR3 loop spans 13 amino acids. V was shortened by 6 bases and J by 8 bases, with 16 bases between the two germline ends. The chain's CDR3 is CASSPTGGEGYTF. The CDR3 DNA follows: TGTGCCAGCAGCCCGACCGGGGGAGAGGGCTACACCTTC.

This rearrangement joins TRBV6-5 to TRBJ1-2; D perhaps matches TRBD1 (5 bases). The CDR3 totals 13 residues. V was pared by 6 bases and J by 4 bases, with 12 bases between. The germline V gene has CDR1 MNHEY and CDR2 SVGAGI. CDR3 DNA: TGTGCCAGCAGGCGGGACCCCTCCTATGGCTACACCTTC. This sequence encodes CASRRDPSYGYTF.